The T cell receptor beta chain under discussion was sequenced for a study of ipilimumab plus nivolumab after autologous stem cell transplantation (dated by TCRdb to the early 2020s). Regarding the study in general: The median number of doses that trial patients received was 5 for ipilimumab and about 8 for nivolumab. Both primary refractory and relapsed disease were represented in the DLBCL cohort, where 18-month progression-free survival was around 86% and 29%, respectively. Patients in the trial were undergoing autologous transplant and had high-risk diffuse large B cell lymphoma, mature T cell lymphoma, or multiple myeloma. The intent-to-treat population of the trial consisted of some 33 patients. The study at large found these results: The authors concluded that combined checkpoint inhibition appeared tolerable when used as consolidation after transplant. Per the authors, a biologic rationale for further study of the post-transplant checkpoint inhibition approach was offered by T cell receptor repertoire, regulatory T cell phenotype and gut microbiota profiles.

The library was produced with the immunoSEQ multiplex PCR assay. TCRdb holds this immuneACCESS table with in-frame rearrangements only. Some clones are missing; in checked studies, unresolved V genes explain under half, and the rest has no known cause. In all, the sample holds 15,000 to 20,000 clones, and over 75% of those were seen once. Of the sample, roughly 7.5% is held by the ten largest clones. Remarks on this clone: Its recognized antigen is unknown. The input lacks base qualities; no much larger clone sits a single base away.

The junction shows trimming of 5 bases on V and 0 bases on J, plus 14 bases between the germline ends. The germline V gene provides CDR1 SGHDT and CDR2 YYEEEE. The CDR3 has 16 amino acids, counting the end cysteine and phenylalanine. Only the CDR3 DNA stays, 48 bases, in frame from base 1. Checkpoint therapy was initiated 14 to 28 days after autologous transplant, and ipilimumab was administered at 1 mg/kg intravenously on day 1 of selected weeks. Patients received nivolumab at 3 mg/kg intravenously on day 1 of weeks 1, 4, 7, 10, and every two weeks through week 26. This was a Phase Ib clinical trial that tested ipilimumab plus nivolumab, given as combined checkpoint inhibition, for consolidation following autologous stem cell transplantation.

Here the chain combines TRBV5-6 and TRBJ1-4, and the D gene may be TRBD1, 6 bases matching. This receptor was identified in a male donor with diffuse large B-cell lymphoma. Sequenced material: PBMCs, taken in a trial of ipilimumab plus nivolumab as post-transplant consolidation. At the DNA level, the sequence is TGTGCCAGCAGTTTCCTGACAGGTGCAACTAATGAAAAACTGTTTTTT. It specifies CASSFLTGATNEKLFF.